The rows below give T cell receptor beta chains drawn from one sample of a study of blood T cell repertoires in COVID-19. Assay used: immunoSEQ multiplex PCR; TCRdb lists only in-frame clones, some missing. The sample has 350,000 to 450,000 clones, 91% seen once. The sequenced sample was PBMCs or T cells enriched from blood (not recorded which). Source of these receptors: a woman aged 40 to 50 who had been exposed to COVID-19. Both conserved end residues are part of each CDR3. Fields, in order: D gene, J gene, V gene, clone size, CDR3 DNA, CDR3 protein. A D gene is named only where the DNA matches it firmly. Clone sizes are given selectively: once, few, many, or a class where the clone is expanded.

d_gene: NA; j_gene: TRBJ1-6; v_gene: TRBV3-1/TRBV3-2; abundance: NA; CDR3nt: TGTGCCAGCAGCCTTGGGAGCAATTCACCCCTCCACTTT; CDR3aa: CASSLGSNSPLHF
d_gene: NA; j_gene: TRBJ2-6; v_gene: TRBV19; abundance: NA; CDR3nt: TGTGCCAGCAGAAGTTCCTCTGGGGCCAACGTCCTGACTTTC; CDR3aa: CASRSSSGANVLTF
d_gene: NA; j_gene: TRBJ1-1; v_gene: TRBV12-3/TRBV12-4; abundance: NA; CDR3nt: TGTGCCAGCAGTTTTTCGGGGACTGAAGCTTTCTTT; CDR3aa: CASSFSGTEAFF
d_gene: TRBD2; j_gene: TRBJ2-1; v_gene: TRBV30; abundance: once; CDR3nt: TGTGCCTGGAGTGCACTAGCGGGAGGGAGAGGTGAGCAGTTCTTC; CDR3aa: CAWSALAGGRGEQFF
d_gene: NA; j_gene: TRBJ2-3; v_gene: TRBV11-2; abundance: NA; CDR3nt: TGTGCCAGCAGCGTCTCGGGTACGCAGTATTTT; CDR3aa: CASSVSGTQYF
d_gene: TRBD1; j_gene: TRBJ1-2; v_gene: TRBV13; abundance: NA; CDR3nt: TGTGCCAGCAGCCGGGACAGAGGCTACACCTTC; CDR3aa: CASSRDRGYTF
d_gene: TRBD1; j_gene: TRBJ2-1; v_gene: TRBV4-1; abundance: NA; CDR3nt: TGCGCCAGCAGCCATTCACGGACAGGGAACAATGAGCAGTTCTTC; CDR3aa: CASSHSRTGNNEQFF
d_gene: NA; j_gene: TRBJ2-5; v_gene: TRBV7-2; abundance: NA; CDR3nt: TGTGCCAGCAGCTCGGCGGGGCAGTTGGAGACCCAGTACTTC; CDR3aa: CASSSAGQLETQYF
d_gene: NA; j_gene: TRBJ1-2; v_gene: TRBV30; abundance: NA; CDR3nt: TGTGCCTGGAGTATTGGAGCAGGGAAGAGCTATGGCTACACCTTC; CDR3aa: CAWSIGAGKSYGYTF
d_gene: NA; j_gene: TRBJ2-7; v_gene: TRBV19; abundance: NA; CDR3nt: TGTGCCAGTAGTATTCGGGGGTCTCCCTACGAGCAGTACTTC; CDR3aa: CASSIRGSPYEQYF
d_gene: TRBD1; j_gene: TRBJ1-5; v_gene: TRBV10-1; abundance: few; CDR3nt: TGCGCCAGCCTGGACAGGACTCTTAGCAATCAGCCCCAGCATTTT; CDR3aa: CASLDRTLSNQPQHF
d_gene: TRBD1; j_gene: TRBJ2-7; v_gene: TRBV7-9; abundance: NA; CDR3nt: TGTGCCAGCAGTCGGGGACAGGGAGACTACGAGCAGTACTTC; CDR3aa: CASSRGQGDYEQYF
d_gene: TRBD2; j_gene: TRBJ2-5; v_gene: TRBV27; abundance: NA; CDR3nt: TGTGCCAGCAGTAAAGAACTAGCGGGCGCGGAGACCCAGTACTTC; CDR3aa: CASSKELAGAETQYF
d_gene: TRBD1; j_gene: TRBJ2-2; v_gene: TRBV2; abundance: NA; CDR3nt: TGTGCCAGCAGTGAGGACAGGGCGGGCACCGGGGAGCTGTTTTTT; CDR3aa: CASSEDRAGTGELFF
d_gene: NA; j_gene: TRBJ2-5; v_gene: TRBV5-4; abundance: NA; CDR3nt: TGTGCCAGCAGCTTGGGAGGAGGGAAAGAGACCCAGTACTTC; CDR3aa: CASSLGGGKETQYF
d_gene: NA; j_gene: TRBJ1-2; v_gene: TRBV15; abundance: NA; CDR3nt: TGTGCCACCAGCAGAATCCCACCAACTCGGGGTGGCTACACCTTC; CDR3aa: CATSRIPPTRGGYTF
d_gene: TRBD1; j_gene: TRBJ1-5; v_gene: TRBV12-3/TRBV12-4; abundance: NA; CDR3nt: TGTGCCAGCAAAAGGACAGGCCAGCCCCAGCATTTT; CDR3aa: CASKRTGQPQHF
d_gene: NA; j_gene: TRBJ1-2; v_gene: TRBV5-1; abundance: NA; CDR3nt: TGCGCCAGCAGCTTGGTAGGATGGCAGGGCGATGGCTACACCTTC; CDR3aa: CASSLVGWQGDGYTF
d_gene: NA; j_gene: TRBJ1-1; v_gene: TRBV18; abundance: NA; CDR3nt: TGTGCCAGCTCACCCTCGGGATTGAACACTGAAGCTTTCTTT; CDR3aa: CASSPSGLNTEAFF
d_gene: NA; j_gene: TRBJ1-4; v_gene: TRBV7-3; abundance: NA; CDR3nt: TGTGCCAGCAGCTTCAGGGTCGGAAAACTGTTTTTT; CDR3aa: CASSFRVGKLFF
d_gene: TRBD1; j_gene: TRBJ1-1; v_gene: TRBV7-9; abundance: NA; CDR3nt: TGTGCCAGCAGCTTGGGTGGGACAGGGATGACTGAAGCTTTCTTT; CDR3aa: CASSLGGTGMTEAFF
d_gene: TRBD1; j_gene: TRBJ1-2; v_gene: TRBV6-5; abundance: NA; CDR3nt: TGTGCCAGCAGCAAGATTGGACAGGGCTATGGCTACACCTTC; CDR3aa: CASSKIGQGYGYTF
d_gene: NA; j_gene: TRBJ1-1; v_gene: TRBV5-1; abundance: NA; CDR3nt: TGCGCCAGCAGCTCGTACCCGACCCCGGGGGGCACTGAAGCTTTCTTT; CDR3aa: CASSSYPTPGGTEAFF
d_gene: TRBD1; j_gene: TRBJ1-4; v_gene: TRBV18; abundance: NA; CDR3nt: TGTGCCAGCTCACCACCGGGGACAGTTAATGAAAAACTGTTTTTT; CDR3aa: CASSPPGTVNEKLFF
d_gene: TRBD1; j_gene: TRBJ1-5; v_gene: TRBV5-6; abundance: NA; CDR3nt: TGTGCCAGCAGCTTGGCGACAGGGAACAGCAATCAGCCCCAGCATTTT; CDR3aa: CASSLATGNSNQPQHF
d_gene: TRBD2; j_gene: TRBJ2-5; v_gene: TRBV19; abundance: once; CDR3nt: TGTGCCAGTAGTATCGTCCTAGCGGGAGTGGAGACCCAGTACTTC; CDR3aa: CASSIVLAGVETQYF
d_gene: TRBD2; j_gene: TRBJ2-7; v_gene: TRBV19; abundance: NA; CDR3nt: TGTGCCAGTCGGGGGGGGGCCTACGAGCAGTACTTC; CDR3aa: CASRGGAYEQYF
d_gene: NA; j_gene: TRBJ2-3; v_gene: TRBV13; abundance: NA; CDR3nt: TGTGCCAGCAACCTCCAGGGGCTTAGGGGCACAGATACGCAGTATTTT; CDR3aa: CASNLQGLRGTDTQYF
d_gene: TRBD1; j_gene: TRBJ1-1; v_gene: TRBV11-2; abundance: NA; CDR3nt: TGTGCCAGCAGCCTGAACAGGGGGCTAACTGAAGCTTTCTTT; CDR3aa: CASSLNRGLTEAFF
d_gene: TRBD1; j_gene: TRBJ1-3; v_gene: TRBV2; abundance: NA; CDR3nt: TGTGCCAGCAGTTCTCAAACCGGGACAGTGGATTTT; CDR3aa: CASSSQTGTVDF
d_gene: NA; j_gene: TRBJ1-5; v_gene: TRBV2; abundance: few; CDR3nt: TGTGCCAGCATGTATCACTCGGGCGGGGAGGGCAATCAGCCCCAGCATTTT; CDR3aa: CASMYHSGGEGNQPQHF
d_gene: TRBD2; j_gene: TRBJ2-3; v_gene: TRBV7-8; abundance: NA; CDR3nt: TGTGCCAGCAGCTTCGGACTAGCGGGAGATACGCAGTATTTT; CDR3aa: CASSFGLAGDTQYF
d_gene: NA; j_gene: TRBJ2-1; v_gene: TRBV7-3; abundance: NA; CDR3nt: TGTGCCAGCAGCCCTACCGGACAGGAGCAGTTCTTC; CDR3aa: CASSPTGQEQFF
d_gene: NA; j_gene: TRBJ2-7; v_gene: TRBV9; abundance: once; CDR3nt: TGTGCCAGCAGCGTACTGGGGGCAAGCTCCTACGAGCAGTACTTC; CDR3aa: CASSVLGASSYEQYF
d_gene: NA; j_gene: TRBJ1-1; v_gene: TRBV7-2; abundance: few; CDR3nt: TGTGCCAGCAGCTTAGGTAACAGTCTGAACACTGAAGCTTTCTTT; CDR3aa: CASSLGNSLNTEAFF
d_gene: NA; j_gene: TRBJ1-2; v_gene: TRBV6-5; abundance: NA; CDR3nt: TGTGCCAGCAGCCAACAGGCCAGTTATGGCTACACCTTC; CDR3aa: CASSQQASYGYTF
d_gene: TRBD1; j_gene: TRBJ1-3; v_gene: TRBV2; abundance: NA; CDR3nt: TGTGCCAGCAGGGTCCAGGGGGCTTCTGGAAACACCATATATTTT; CDR3aa: CASRVQGASGNTIYF
d_gene: NA; j_gene: TRBJ1-6; v_gene: TRBV3-1/TRBV3-2; abundance: NA; CDR3nt: TGTGCCAGCAGCTCCCCGCGGATAAGCTCCTATAATTCACCCCTCCACTTT; CDR3aa: CASSSPRISSYNSPLHF
d_gene: TRBD1; j_gene: TRBJ1-6; v_gene: TRBV5-1; abundance: NA; CDR3nt: TGCGCCAGCAGCTTGGGGGGACAGGGGAGGTCACCCCTCCACTTT; CDR3aa: CASSLGGQGRSPLHF
d_gene: NA; j_gene: TRBJ1-2; v_gene: TRBV20-1; abundance: NA; CDR3nt: TGCAGTGCTAGTGGCGGGACCGCCGGCTATGGCTACACCTTC; CDR3aa: CSASGGTAGYGYTF
d_gene: TRBD2; j_gene: TRBJ2-3; v_gene: TRBV4-1; abundance: NA; CDR3nt: TGCGCCAGCAGCCCTACACTAGCGGGGGGGCAAAATACGCAGTATTTT; CDR3aa: CASSPTLAGGQNTQYF
d_gene: TRBD1; j_gene: TRBJ1-2; v_gene: TRBV5-1; abundance: NA; CDR3nt: TGCGCCAGCAGCCCTACCGGGACAGGGGCTGGCGGCTACACCTTC; CDR3aa: CASSPTGTGAGGYTF
d_gene: NA; j_gene: TRBJ2-4; v_gene: TRBV9; abundance: once; CDR3nt: TGTGCCAGCAGCGTAGGGACAGTATTAGAGTCAGCCAAAAACATTCAGTACTTC; CDR3aa: CASSVGTVLESAKNIQYF
d_gene: NA; j_gene: TRBJ2-1; v_gene: TRBV6-5; abundance: NA; CDR3nt: TGTGCCAGCAAGGGGGTGTCCTACAATGAGCAGTTCTTC; CDR3aa: CASKGVSYNEQFF
d_gene: NA; j_gene: TRBJ2-2; v_gene: TRBV11-2; abundance: NA; CDR3nt: TGTGCCAGCAGCTTAGTACAGGGACCCACCGGGGAGCTGTTTTTT; CDR3aa: CASSLVQGPTGELFF
d_gene: NA; j_gene: TRBJ1-5; v_gene: TRBV7-9; abundance: NA; CDR3nt: TGTGCCAGCAGCTCTACCCCAAGGGGCAGTCAGCCCCAGCATTTT; CDR3aa: CASSSTPRGSQPQHF
d_gene: NA; j_gene: TRBJ2-1; v_gene: TRBV29-1; abundance: NA; CDR3nt: TGCAGCGGTTACAGGGACAATTCCTACAATGAGCAGTTCTTC; CDR3aa: CSGYRDNSYNEQFF
d_gene: TRBD1; j_gene: TRBJ2-7; v_gene: TRBV19; abundance: once; CDR3nt: TGTGCCAGTAGTCCGGGACAGGGGCCCTACGAGCAGTACTTC; CDR3aa: CASSPGQGPYEQYF
d_gene: NA; j_gene: TRBJ2-1; v_gene: TRBV19; abundance: NA; CDR3nt: TGTGCCAGTAGTATAGGCGGGAATGAGCAGTTCTTC; CDR3aa: CASSIGGNEQFF
d_gene: TRBD2; j_gene: TRBJ2-3; v_gene: TRBV11-2; abundance: NA; CDR3nt: TGTGCCAGCAGCCCCGGACTAGCGGAGACAGATACGCAGTATTTT; CDR3aa: CASSPGLAETDTQYF
d_gene: TRBD2; j_gene: TRBJ2-5; v_gene: TRBV7-2; abundance: NA; CDR3nt: TGTGCCAGCAGACTACGTAGCGGGGGGGGACAAGAGACCCAGTACTTC; CDR3aa: CASRLRSGGGQETQYF
d_gene: NA; j_gene: TRBJ2-3; v_gene: TRBV11-2; abundance: NA; CDR3nt: TGTGCCAGCAGCTTAGCGGCAGATACGCAGTATTTT; CDR3aa: CASSLAADTQYF
d_gene: TRBD1; j_gene: TRBJ1-2; v_gene: TRBV3-1/TRBV3-2; abundance: NA; CDR3nt: TGTGCCAGCAGCCAACCCCGCGGCAGGGGGCGCAACTATGGCTACACCTTC; CDR3aa: CASSQPRGRGRNYGYTF
d_gene: TRBD1; j_gene: TRBJ2-7; v_gene: TRBV5-1; abundance: NA; CDR3nt: TGCGCCAGCAGCTTGGAAGTAAGGACAGGCCTCGGGTACGAGCAGTACTTC; CDR3aa: CASSLEVRTGLGYEQYF
d_gene: NA; j_gene: TRBJ1-3; v_gene: TRBV14; abundance: NA; CDR3nt: TGTGCCAGCAGCCAAGAACCAGGCTCTGGAAACACCATATATTTT; CDR3aa: CASSQEPGSGNTIYF